In this sample, the clone carrying this T cell receptor (beta chain) turned up once. Sequencing was performed with immunoSEQ multiplex PCR; in TCRdb, only in-frame clones are kept and a portion is missing. Of around 36,000 clones in the sample, 80% to 95% were seen once. This sample was taken from a study of T cell changes during pregnancy in multiple sclerosis. CDR3 size: 14 residues. The V end was cut by 2 bases, the J end by 4 bases, with 12 bases between. Germline-derived CDR1 and CDR2 are SGHDT and YYEEEE. The chain joins TRBV5-6 to TRBJ1-1; weak D call: TRBD1 (5 bases). The sequenced sample was CD8+ T cells from peripheral blood mononuclear cells, obtained in the first trimester of pregnancy. This receptor was identified in a female donor with multiple sclerosis, enrolled in a pregnancy study. CDR3 DNA sequence: TGTGCCAGCAGCTTTGGCAGGGACTTCACTGAAGCTTTCTTT. Protein sequence: CASSFGRDFTEAFF.